The entry below describes one TCR beta chain. There are 13 residues in the CDR3. Trimming cost V 4 bases and J 4 bases, with 10 bases left between them. Germline CDR1 is SNHLY and CDR2 is FYNNEI. This sample is part of a study of blood T cell repertoires in COVID-19. The wider study: Acute and convalescent COVID-19 specimens originated in the United States, Italy and Spain. PBMCs, B-cell-depleted T cells, or T cells provided the cDNA or gDNA that made up the material.

In the original processing: Reference gene primer amplification gave estimated nucleated cell counts. Clones were read by immunoSEQ multiplex PCR, and TCRdb kept only the in-frame ones, dropping some. V and J calls and clone size come straight from that table; D and trimming were deduced from the DNA. Counted here are 70,000 or so clones, 80% to 90% occurring once; the ten biggest clones make up less than 7.5%. This chain joins TRBV2 and TRBJ1-2; D is possibly TRBD1 (5 bases). The TCR comes from a woman of 80 years or more with active COVID-19. Material for sequencing was peripheral blood. The CDR3 loop reads CASSVLGGYGYTF. The CDR3 coding sequence is TGTGCCAGCAGTGTTCTGGGGGGCTATGGCTACACCTTC.